The present T cell receptor (beta chain) was sequenced within a study of HIV-infected children after antiretroviral therapy interruption. By proportion, this clonotype is medium-sized. This sample's treatment: PENTA 11 planned treatment interruption arm or continuous ART arm. A 3' RACE protocol on RNA, with unique molecular identifiers, produced the TCR library. TCRdb re-analysed the 3' RACE reads in MiXCR, keeping a single row per CDR3 protein. Among roughly 15,000 distinct CDR3 sequences listed, 3% to 4% were seen once. Trimming took 3 bases from V and 5 from J, leaving 21 bases between them. The CDR3 is made up of 17 amino acids. Germline loops: CDR1 SNHLY, CDR2 FYNNEI.

The input for sequencing was CD45RO+ CD8+ T cells from PBMCs, pooled from several time points, taken from a donor given antiretroviral therapy, either interrupted or continuous. The sample's subset: memory CD8+ CD45RO+ CD45RA- T cells. This chain joins TRBV2 and TRBJ2-3; the D call may be TRBD1 or TRBD2 (6 bases each). This TCR was recovered from a pool of human donors with HIV. The CDR3 loop is CASSDVAGGRAGDTQYF. The CDR3 DNA reads as TGTGCCAGCAGTGATGTTGCCGGGGGCCGGGCGGGAGATACGCAGTATTTT.